These 16 T cell receptor beta chains share one sample of origin, sequenced in a study of T cell repertoires in cytomegalovirus infection. From the reads, TCRdb called clonotypes with MiXCR, one entry per CDR3 protein. The profile shows under 200,000 distinct CDR3 sequences, roughly 9.8% of them singletons. Sequencing was done on a sample of PBMCs. These receptors were taken from a human donor in good health (CMV status not recorded). Some clones in this sample may be carry-over from other donors' samples.

This chain connects TRBV19 to TRBJ1-2; no definite D call. Looked up from germline, CDR1 is LNHDA and CDR2 is SQIVND (reference sequence). This CDR3 comprises 16 residues. V was shortened by 0 bases and J by 5 bases, with 16 bases between the two germline ends. The CDR3 coding sequence is TGTGCCAGTAGTATAGATCTCGGCCAGGTCCGATATGGCTACACCTTC. Its translation: CASSIDLGQVRYGYTF.

This clonotype was recorded many times. The V gene is TRBV4-3, the J gene TRBJ2-1; no definite D call. Per the germline V gene, CDR1 is LGHNA and CDR2 is YSLEER. The ends were cut back, 5 bases at V and 7 bases at J, with 18 bases in the middle. The CDR3 totals 15 residues. DNA of the CDR3: TGCGCCAGCAGCTCGTCGTTATCCGGTGTGAATGAGCAGTTCTTC. Translation: CASSSSLSGVNEQFF.

Turning to this clonotype: A junction end diverges from the germline sequence, so it may reflect a read error. J is TRBJ2-2 and V is TRBV23-1; TRBD1 agrees at 7 bases. TRBV23-1 is treated as an ORF (open reading frame) with a function not yet certain. The CDR3 runs to 19 residues. For the CDR3, the DNA is TGCGCCAGCAGTCAGTTGGGAGTGGACAGGCCTCGCGGACACCGGGGAGCTGTTTTT. This sequence encodes CASSQLGVDRPRGHRGAVF.

This clonotype was detected many times. This chain uses TRBV11-1 with TRBJ1-2; D gene uncertain. CDR3 size: 14 residues. The ends were cut back, 3 bases at V and 4 bases at J, with 12 bases in the middle. From germline, CDR1 is SGHAT and CDR2 FQDESV (reference sequence). The CDR3 is CASSFSGGSYGYTF. CDR3 DNA sequence: TGTGCCAGCAGCTTCTCGGGCGGAAGCTATGGCTACACCTTC.

The chain has TRBV20-1 and TRBJ2-7; 14 nucleotides match TRBD2. Germline V lookup: CDR1 DFQATT, CDR2 SNEGSKA (reference sequence). After removal of 6 bases from V and 7 bases from J, the junction contained 11 bases not matched to a gene. The CDR3 consists of 15 residues. The CDR3 loop reads CSAKRLAGGPGEQYF. The CDR3 bases are TGCAGTGCGAAGAGACTAGCGGGAGGGCCTGGGGAGCAGTACTTC.

This clonotype was detected a few times. J is TRBJ2-5 and V is TRBV28; D call uncertain. CDR1 MDHEN and CDR2 SYDVKM come from the germline V gene. This CDR3 has 13 amino acids. V shed 3 bases and J shed 5 bases, with 10 bases lying between them. The CDR3 protein is CASSLRQVETQYF. The CDR3 DNA is TGTGCCAGCAGTTTGAGGCAGGTGGAGACCCAGTACTTC.

As for this clonotype: A much larger clone differs by one base, so this may be a read error. The chain employs TRBV19 and TRBJ2-7; D uncertain. The CDR3 length is 13 residues. Germline loops: CDR1 LNHDA, CDR2 SQIVND (reference sequence). CDR3 residues: CASSAARAYGQYF. CDR3 sequence (DNA): TGTGCCAGTAGTGCGGCCCGGGCCTACGGGCAGTACTTC.

The CDR3 loop reads CSVVSGTGRWSEQFF. CDR3 in DNA: TGCAGCGTTGTATCCGGGACAGGGAGGTGGAGTGAGCAGTTCTTC. The chain recombines TRBV29-1 with TRBJ2-1, with 9 bases that match TRBD1. V shed 4 bases and J 9 bases; nucleotides not matched to a gene: 13. The CDR3 has 15 amino acids. Germline CDR1 is SQVTM and CDR2 is ANQGSEA.

This clonotype was observed a handful of times. The chain joins TRBV18 to TRBJ2-3; D gene ambiguous. Germline V gives CDR1 KGHSH, CDR2 LQKENI. The V end was cut by 1 base, the J end by 1 base, with 12 bases between. The CDR3 loop spans 16 amino acids. In DNA, the CDR3 is TGTGCCAGCTCACCACTGTCGGTCAGCCGCACAGATACGCAGTATTTT. It encodes CASSPLSVSRTDTQYF.

The chain carries TRBV7-9 and TRBJ1-1; maybe TRBD1 (5 bases). The CDR3 has 12 residues. The ends were cut back, 8 bases at V and 4 bases at J, with 11 bases in the middle. The germline gives CDR1 SEHNR, CDR2 FQNEAQ (reference sequence). CDR3 region: CASLQGGTEAFF. The DNA for the CDR3 is TGTGCCAGCTTGCAGGGAGGCACTGAAGCTTTCTTT. Full variable domain (missing parts from reference TRBV7-9 and TRBJ1-1): DTGVSQNPRHKITKRGQNVTFRCDPISEHNRLYWYRQTLGQGPEFLTYFQNEAQLEKSRLLSDRFSAERPKGSFSTLEIQRTEQGDSAMYLCASLQGGTEAFFGQGTRLTVV.

This clonotype was found many times. V is TRBV5-5 and J is TRBJ2-5, with a tentative D call TRBD2 (6 bases). Between the trimmed V and J ends, which lost 4 bases and 5 bases, there was a span of 12 bases. This CDR3 has 13 amino acids. The germline CDR1 and CDR2 sequences are SGHKS and YYEKEE (reference sequence). The DNA of the CDR3 is TGTGCCAGCAGCCGACTAGACCCCGAGACCCAGTACTTC. Encoded protein: CASSRLDPETQYF.

In its sample, this clonotype was seen a few times. The gene calls are TRBV29-1 and TRBJ2-7; maybe TRBD1 (5 bases). V was shortened by 5 bases and J by 5 bases, with 16 bases between the two germline ends. Germline CDR1 is SQVTM and CDR2 is ANQGSEA. The CDR3 runs to 13 residues. CDR3 in amino acids: CSVWWQGRHEQYF. CDR3 bases: TGCAGCGTTTGGTGGCAGGGAAGACACGAGCAGTACTTC.

This clonotype has just a few counts. V usage is TRBV5-5 and J usage is TRBJ2-2, with a possible D match to TRBD1 (6 bases). Germline-derived CDR1 and CDR2 are SGHKS and YYEKEE (reference sequence). The CDR3 is 15 amino acids. Trimming pared 4 bases from V and 5 bases from J, leaving 15 bases between. CDR3 coding DNA: TGTGCCAGCAGCCCACACAGGGTTGGTACCGGGGAGCTGTTTTTT. It codes for CASSPHRVGTGELFF.

This clonotype was recorded at least ten times. The gene calls are TRBV6-2 or TRBV6-3 and TRBJ1-1, with unresolved D. Trimming removed 2 bases from V and 1 base from J, with 23 bases in between. This CDR3 is built from 19 residues. Looked up from germline, CDR1 is MNHEY and CDR2 is SVGEGT. The CDR3 loop reads CASSYRILTASRENTEAFF. CDR3 bases: TGTGCCAGCAGTTACCGTATCCTTACAGCCTCCCGAGAGAACACTGAAGCTTTCTTT.

There are a few counts of this clonotype. This chain links TRBV4-3 with TRBJ1-4; 8 bases map to TRBD1. Germline assignment: CDR1 LGHNA and CDR2 YSLEER. The CDR3 consists of 15 residues. V lost 6 bases and J lost 6; bases outside the gene matches: 9. CDR3 residues: CASSQDGQGDEKLFF. CDR3 nucleotide sequence: TGCGCCAGCAGTCAGGACGGACAGGGAGATGAAAAACTGTTTTTT.

The chain uses TRBV28 and TRBJ1-5; D not resolved. The CDR3 totals 16 residues. Germline V gene sequence: CDR1 MDHEN, CDR2 SYDVKM. Trimming stripped 6 bases from V and 0 bases from J, with 15 bases between. The CDR3 sequence is CASSRNTPASNQPQHF. The CDR3 region has the DNA TGTGCCAGCAGCCGAAATACCCCCGCTAGCAATCAGCCCCAGCATTTT.